The next 28 T cell receptor beta chains were all read from a single sample in a study of T cell repertoires in cytomegalovirus infection. TCRdb re-derived calls from the reads in MiXCR, one entry per CDR3 protein. The top ten hold about 74% of the sample, which has roughly 60,000 distinct CDR3 sequences, about 30% seen once. For these TCRs, the target antigens are not known. Sequencing used PBMCs, sequenced either directly or after in vitro stimulation (not recorded which). Receptor source: a human donor in good health (CMV status not recorded). Some clones in this sample may be carry-over from other donors' samples.

The chain is built from TRBV29-1 and TRBJ2-2; TRBD1 might be the D (6 bases). The CDR3 is 13 residues long. CDR1 and CDR2 (germline): SQVTM, ANQGSEA. Trimming shortened V by 6 bases and J by 1 base, and 9 bases separated the two germline ends. DNA of the CDR3: TGCAGCGTCCTGGGACAGAACACCGGGGAGCTGTTTTTT. Its translation: CSVLGQNTGELFF.

This clonotype was counted between two and nine times. The chain has TRBV7-9 and TRBJ2-7; possible D gene TRBD2, 6 bases. The germline CDR1 and CDR2 sequences are SEHNR and FQNEAQ (reference sequence). The CDR3 is 15 amino acids. V lost 4 bases, J lost 2 bases, and 15 bases lay in between. The CDR3 sequence is CASSSGLAKAYEQYF. The CDR3 bases are TGTGCCAGCAGCTCGGGACTGGCTAAGGCCTACGAGCAGTACTTC.

In this sample, this clonotype turned up a few times. This chain uses TRBV6-5 with TRBJ2-1, with 7 bases aligning to TRBD2. The CDR3 sequence is 16 residues long. The trim removed 4 bases at V and 1 base at J, leaving 7 bases unmatched. Germline values: CDR1 MNHEY, CDR2 SVGAGI. In DNA form, the CDR3 reads TGTGCCAGCAGTTTCTCCGGGGGGTCATCCTACAATGAGCAGTTCTTC. It codes for CASSFSGGSSYNEQFF.

The chain employs TRBV6-2 or TRBV6-3 and TRBJ1-1, with D maybe TRBD1 (6 bases). The V and J ends lost 8 bases and 1 base respectively, with 17 bases between them. This CDR3 contains 15 residues. In germline, CDR1 is MNHEY, CDR2 SVGEGT. In DNA, the CDR3 is TGTGCCAGCCGTACGGGGGGCAGCGGGAACACTGAAGCTTTCTTT. This sequence encodes CASRTGGSGNTEAFF.

This clonotype was counted only a few times. The rearrangement links TRBV5-4 to TRBJ2-1; TRBD1 matches at 9 bases. The CDR3 loop spans 14 amino acids. V shed 4 bases, J shed 5 bases, and the junction held 4 bases outside the gene matches. Germline V lookup: CDR1 SGHNT, CDR2 YYREEE (reference sequence). The CDR3 region has the DNA TGTGCCAGCAGCCGGGACAGGGCTGACAATGAGCAGTTCTTC. This gives the protein CASSRDRADNEQFF.

The chain has TRBV19 and TRBJ2-1; 7 nucleotides line up with TRBD1. The CDR3 has 13 residues. Losses at the gene ends were 5 bases for V and 5 bases for J; bases not matched to a gene: 3. Per the germline V gene, CDR1 is LNHDA and CDR2 is SQIVND (reference sequence). The CDR3 region has the DNA TGTGCCAGTAGTTTGACAGGGAACAATGAGCAGTTCTTC. Its translation: CASSLTGNNEQFF. The complete variable domain, with remaining parts taken from reference TRBV19 and TRBJ2-1, reads DGGITQSPKYLFRKEGQNVTLSCEQNLNHDAMYWYRQDPGQGLRLIYYSQIVNDFQKGDIAEGYSVSREKKESFPLTVTSAQKNPTAFYLCASSLTGNNEQFFGPGTRLTVL.

This sequence joins TRBV2 and TRBJ1-2, with TRBD1 identical over 10 bases. The CDR3 contains 18 residues. V lost 10 bases, J lost 4 bases, and 21 bases stayed unmatched. Germline CDR1 and CDR2: SNHLY and FYNNEI. CDR3 in DNA: TGTGCCACCCCTCGCGGCGGGACAGGGGCCACTTACGGCTATGGCTACACCTTC. Translated: CATPRGGTGATYGYGYTF.

The chain links TRBV11-3 to TRBJ1-1; possibly TRBD1 for D (5 bases). In germline, CDR1 is SGHNT, CDR2 YENEEA. This CDR3 is 15 amino acids long. The V end lost 5 bases, the J end lost 1 base, and 14 bases lay between the germline ends. The DNA for the CDR3 is TGTGCCAGCAGCCAGAACCGCGGGGGGAACACTGAAGCTTTCTTT. Translated, it gives CASSQNRGGNTEAFF.

This clonotype was counted once. The chain links TRBV4-1 to TRBJ1-6, with D possibly matching TRBD1 (5 bases). Trimming cost V 0 bases and J 8 bases, with 23 bases left between them. Per the germline V gene, CDR1 is MGHRA and CDR2 is YSYEKL. CDR3 size: 19 residues. The CDR3 DNA follows: TGCGCCAGCAGCCAAGAGGCATTGACAGTTAAGGGCTTTGATTCACCCCTCCACTTT. Its protein product is CASSQEALTVKGFDSPLHF.

This clonotype was recorded at least ten times. The rearrangement joins TRBV7-2 to TRBJ1-5; D is unresolved. Trimming pared 1 base from V and 1 base from J, leaving 11 bases between. The CDR3 spans 16 residues. Germline lookup yields CDR1 SGHTA and CDR2 FQGNSA. The CDR3 here is CASSLDALGSNQPQHF. In DNA form, the CDR3 reads TGTGCCAGCAGCTTAGATGCGCTAGGGAGCAATCAGCCCCAGCATTTT.

The rearrangement links TRBV5-8 to TRBJ1-1; TRBD1 might be the D (5 bases). CDR3 length: 14 residues. V lost 2 bases, J lost 4 bases, and 12 bases lay in between. The germline CDR1 and CDR2 sequences are SGHTS and YDEGEE. The CDR3 region is CASSLQVGPTEAFF. CDR3 coding DNA: TGTGCCAGCAGCTTACAGGTGGGCCCCACTGAAGCTTTCTTT.

This clonotype appeared once. The V and J genes are TRBV7-6 and TRBJ2-3, with 8 bases aligning to TRBD2. The CDR3 is made up of 16 amino acids. The germline CDR1 and CDR2 sequences are SGHVS and FNYEAQ. Trimming removed 6 bases from V and 0 bases from J; junction bases left unmatched: 8. The CDR3 loop reads CASSQLAAGSTDTQYF. In DNA form, the CDR3 reads TGTGCCAGCAGTCAACTAGCGGCGGGGAGCACAGATACGCAGTATTTT.

This clonotype has at least ten counts. The chain employs TRBV11-2 and TRBJ2-2, with D possibly being TRBD2 (6 bases). The V and J ends lost 3 bases and 5 bases respectively, with 13 bases between them. The CDR3 runs to 15 residues. Germline lookup yields CDR1 SGHAT and CDR2 FQNNGV. The CDR3 DNA follows: TGTGCCAGCAGCTTTCCGGGACTTGGAACCGGGGAGCTGTTTTTT. This codes for CASSFPGLGTGELFF.

The rearrangement links TRBV7-6 to TRBJ2-3; 9 bases are shared with TRBD2. Germline trimming cut 5 bases from V and 4 bases from J; bases unmatched to any gene: 4. The germline gives CDR1 SGHVS, CDR2 FNYEAQ. The CDR3 extends over 14 amino acids. CDR3: CASSVGLAADTQYF. The DNA for the CDR3 is TGTGCCAGCAGCGTGGGACTAGCTGCAGATACGCAGTATTTT.

The V gene is TRBV14, the J gene TRBJ1-6; 7 positions agree with TRBD1. The CDR3 runs 17 residues. V was pared by 5 bases and J by 7 bases, with 14 bases of the junction left unmatched. The germline V gene has CDR1 SGHDN and CDR2 FVKESK. The CDR3 region is CASSFDRETYRNSPLHF. DNA for the CDR3: TGTGCCAGCAGCTTCGACAGGGAGACTTACCGGAATTCACCCCTCCACTTT. The variable domain in full, with the rest retrieved from reference TRBV14 and TRBJ1-6, is EAGVTQFPSHSVIEKGQTVTLRCDPISGHDNLYWYRRVMGKEIKFLLHFVKESKQDESGMPNNRFLAERTGGTYSTLKVQPAELEDSGVYFCASSFDRETYRNSPLHFGNGTRLTVT.

The rearrangement links TRBV7-2 to TRBJ2-4; D is possibly TRBD2 (5 bases). The CDR3 contains 15 residues. V was shortened by 4 bases and J by 0 bases, with 10 bases between the two germline ends. CDR1 is SGHTA, CDR2 FQGNSA, per germline. CDR3 residues: CASSSPGLAKNIQYF. CDR3 coding DNA: TGTGCCAGCAGCTCACCTGGACTAGCCAAAAACATTCAGTACTTC.

This chain links TRBV7-6 with TRBJ2-1; 7 nucleotides line up with TRBD2. V shed 0 bases and J 8 bases; nucleotides not matched to a gene: 4. In germline, CDR1 is SGHVS, CDR2 FNYEAQ. This CDR3 comprises 14 residues. The CDR3 coding sequence is TGTGCCAGCAGCTTAGCGGGAGGGTTGCATGAGCAGTTCTTC. Protein: CASSLAGGLHEQFF.

This clonotype came up a few times. V and J are TRBV10-3 and TRBJ2-5; 10 nucleotides agree with TRBD2. CDR3 size: 15 residues. Germline V gene lookup returns CDR1 ENHRY and CDR2 SYGVKD. V lost 4 bases, J lost 1 base, and 3 bases stayed unmatched. The CDR3 here is CAISASGGLQETQYF. The CDR3 DNA reads as TGTGCCATCAGTGCTAGCGGGGGACTCCAAGAGACCCAGTACTTC.

This clonotype came up a few times. The germline gene is not matched at one end of the junction; a read error may be the cause. This chain links TRBV4-1 with TRBJ2-3; no clear D. The CDR3 sequence is 14 residues long. Germline-derived CDR1 and CDR2 are MGHRA and YSYEKL. The CDR3, as DNA: TGTGCCAGCAGCCAAGATCTCAGCACAGATACGCAGTATTTT. Its protein is CASSQDLSTDTQYF.

This clonotype was seen only a few times. The chain combines TRBV5-1 with TRBJ1-5; the D is unclear. Trimming removed 0 bases at V and 2 bases at J, with 9 bases between. Germline lookup yields CDR1 SGHRS and CDR2 YFSETQ. The CDR3 sequence is 15 residues long. CDR3 nucleotides: TGCGCCAGCAGCTTGGGGGCCGGCGGCAATCAGCCCCAGCATTTT. As protein: CASSLGAGGNQPQHF.

The chain couples TRBV15 to TRBJ1-1; D gene ambiguous. With 0 bases removed from V and 13 bases from J, the gap between germline ends came to 12 bases. The germline CDR1 and CDR2 sequences are LNHNV and YYDKDF (reference sequence). This CDR3 region has 12 residues. The CDR3 protein is CATSRDKGRVFF. CDR3 sequence (DNA): TGTGCCACCAGCAGAGATAAAGGGAGGGTTTTCTTT.

The rearrangement links TRBV5-4 to TRBJ2-7, with D perhaps being TRBD1 or TRBD2 (5 bases each). V lost 0 bases and J 2 bases, leaving 15 bases between the germline ends. Germline assignment: CDR1 SGHNT and CDR2 YYREEE (reference sequence). The CDR3 is 16 residues long. The CDR3 spells CASSLASGTGAYEQYF. The CDR3 DNA reads TGTGCCAGCAGCTTGGCTTCGGGGACCGGAGCCTACGAGCAGTACTTC.

The table lists this clonotype with many counts. The chain recombines TRBV5-5 with TRBJ1-2; no clear D gene. The V end lost 0 bases, the J end lost 4 bases, and 10 bases lay between the germline ends. There are 14 residues in the CDR3. Germline V gene lookup returns CDR1 SGHKS and CDR2 YYEKEE (reference sequence). The CDR3 protein is CASSLASLGYGYTF. The CDR3, as DNA: TGTGCCAGCAGCTTGGCATCACTAGGCTATGGCTACACCTTC. The full variable domain, its missing parts supplied by reference TRBV5-5 and TRBJ1-2, is DAGVTQSPTHLIKTRGQQVTLRCSPISGHKSVSWYQQVLGQGPQFIFQYYEKEERGRGNFPDRFSARQFPNYSSELNVNALLLGDSALYLCASSLASLGYGYTFGSGTRLTVV.

V is TRBV4-2 and J is TRBJ2-3, with D tentatively TRBD2 (5 bases). This CDR3 region has 13 residues. V lost 6 bases and J 4 bases, leaving 11 bases between the germline ends. Looked up from germline, CDR1 is LGHNA and CDR2 is YNFKEQ. CDR3 in amino acids: CASRPQEADTQYF. CDR3 nucleotides: TGTGCCAGCAGGCCCCAGGAGGCAGATACGCAGTATTTT.

As for this clonotype: One junction end disagrees with the germline gene, perhaps due to a read error. The chain carries TRBV7-9 and TRBJ2-5; perhaps D is TRBD1 or TRBD2 (6 bases each). CDR3 length: 11 amino acids. Germline V gene sequence: CDR1 SEHNR, CDR2 FQNEAQ (reference sequence). This chain's CDR3 is CASSPIGGLHF. In DNA, the CDR3 is TGTGCCAGCAGCCCCATAGGGGGGCTCCACTTC. Full variable domain (remainder filled in from reference TRBV7-9 and TRBJ2-5): DTGVSQNPRHKITKRGQNVTFRCDPISEHNRLYWYRQTLGQGPEFLTYFQNEAQLEKSRLLSDRFSAERPKGSFSTLEIQRTEQGDSAMYLCASSPIGGLHFGPGTRLLVL.

The V call is TRBV25-1, the J call TRBJ2-7; 8 bases map to TRBD2. Germline loops: CDR1 MGHDK, CDR2 SYGVNS. The length of the CDR3 is 15 residues. After removal of 2 bases from V and 3 bases from J, the junction contained 6 bases not matched to a gene. CDR3 loop: CASSETTSVDYEQYF. CDR3 DNA: TGTGCCAGCAGTGAAACGACTAGCGTAGACTACGAGCAGTACTTC.

Many counts were recorded for this clonotype. This rearrangement joins TRBV6-1 to TRBJ2-3, with D uncertain. CDR1 is MNHNS and CDR2 is SASEGT in the germline V gene. Deletions cut 5 bases from V and 6 bases from J, with 9 bases between. The CDR3 is made up of 12 amino acids. In DNA, the CDR3 is TGTGCCAGCAGTCCGGCCGCGGATACGCAGTATTTT. Translating it yields CASSPAADTQYF.

The CDR3 reads CASSSTHGPQYF. DNA for the CDR3: TGTGCCAGCAGCTCCACTCATGGTCCGCAGTATTTT. The V and J genes are TRBV4-2 and TRBJ2-3, with D unresolved. CDR3 size: 12 residues. V dropped 5 bases and J dropped 10 bases, with 13 bases sitting between them. Germline CDR1 is LGHNA and CDR2 is YNFKEQ.